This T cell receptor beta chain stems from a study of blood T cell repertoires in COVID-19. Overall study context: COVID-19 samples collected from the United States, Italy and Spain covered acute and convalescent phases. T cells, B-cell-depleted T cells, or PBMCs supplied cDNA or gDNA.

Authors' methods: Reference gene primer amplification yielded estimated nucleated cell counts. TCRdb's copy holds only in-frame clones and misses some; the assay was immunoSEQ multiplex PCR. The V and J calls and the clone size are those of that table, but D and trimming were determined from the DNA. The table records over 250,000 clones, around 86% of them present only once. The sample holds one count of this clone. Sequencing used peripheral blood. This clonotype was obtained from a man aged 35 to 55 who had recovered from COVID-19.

The CDR3 DNA is TGTGCCACCATCCCTCCCGCTACCCACAGGGGTCAAGAGACCCAGTACTTC. It yields the protein CATIPPATHRGQETQYF. V usage is TRBV24-1 and J usage is TRBJ2-5, with 7 bases matching TRBD1. The CDR3 sequence is 17 residues long. Per germline, CDR1 KGHDR and CDR2 SFDVKD. The J segment lost 2 bases and the V segment lost 8 bases, leaving 16 bases of the junction unmatched.